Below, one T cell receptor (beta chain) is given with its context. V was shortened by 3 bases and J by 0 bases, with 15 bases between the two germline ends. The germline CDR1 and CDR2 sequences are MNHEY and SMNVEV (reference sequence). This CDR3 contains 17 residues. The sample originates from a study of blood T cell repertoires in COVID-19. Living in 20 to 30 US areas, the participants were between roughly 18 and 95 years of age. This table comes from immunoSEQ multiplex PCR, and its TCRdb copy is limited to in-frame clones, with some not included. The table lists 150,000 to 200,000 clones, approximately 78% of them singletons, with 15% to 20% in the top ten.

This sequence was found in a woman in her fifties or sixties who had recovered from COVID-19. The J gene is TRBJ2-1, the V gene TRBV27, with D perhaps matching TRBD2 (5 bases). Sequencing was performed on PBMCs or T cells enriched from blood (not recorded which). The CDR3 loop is CASSLERTLASYNEQFF. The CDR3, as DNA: TGTGCCAGCAGTTTGGAGAGGACTCTGGCCTCCTACAATGAGCAGTTCTTC.